Below are 22 T cell receptor beta chains sequenced from a single sample in a study of human T cells and chemical hapten exposure. Stated time point: patch test 2, 6 weeks after DPC sensitization. Treatment described: therapeutic diphenylcyclopropenone sensitization with weekly scalp DPC. TCRdb redid the calling of the RACE reads with MiXCR, one entry per CDR3 protein. This sample has about 40,000 distinct CDR3 sequences; 3.3% occur once, and the top ten carry approximately 7.1%. Source: whole blood, taken in connection with sensitization to the hapten diphenylcyclopropenone (DPC). Receptor source: a man aged 35 to 55 with alopecia areata. Some clones in this sample may be carry-over from other donors' samples.

This clonotype has at least ten counts. V and J are TRBV28 and TRBJ2-7; D tentatively reads TRBD1 or TRBD2 (5 bases each). There are 15 residues in the CDR3. Germline V gives CDR1 MDHEN, CDR2 SYDVKM. V shed 4 bases and J shed 5 bases, with 18 bases lying between them. Here the CDR3 DNA reads TGTGCCAGCAGTTCCCTGGGGGTGTCAAAGGACGAGCAGTACTTC. This translates into CASSSLGVSKDEQYF.

Many counts were recorded for this clonotype. The V gene is TRBV27, the J gene TRBJ2-3, with D possibly called TRBD1 or TRBD2 (6 bases each). CDR1 is MNHEY, CDR2 SMNVEV, per germline (reference sequence). With 6 bases removed from V and 3 bases from J, the gap between germline ends came to 16 bases. CDR3 size: 15 residues. The CDR3 region is CASSPLQGGTDTQYF. In DNA, the CDR3 is TGTGCCAGCAGCCCATTACAGGGAGGAACAGATACGCAGTATTTT.

This clonotype showed up many times. The V gene is TRBV6-2 or TRBV6-3, the J gene TRBJ2-6; weak D call: TRBD2 (6 bases). Germline CDR1 reads MNHEY; CDR2 reads SVGEGT. V dropped 7 bases and J dropped 1 base, with 14 bases sitting between them. The CDR3 spans 16 residues. CDR3 nucleotides: TGTGCCAGCACCCAGGGACTGCAATCTGGGGCCAACGTCCTGACTTTC. This sequence encodes CASTQGLQSGANVLTF.

There are many counts of this clonotype. Here the CDR3 reads CASRAYLDSYEQYF. As DNA, the CDR3 is TGTGCCAGCAGAGCGTACCTGGACAGTTACGAGCAGTACTTC. This chain uses TRBV6-1 with TRBJ2-7, with D possibly TRBD1 on 6 matching bases. Germline assignment: CDR1 MNHNS and CDR2 SASEGT. V was pared by 6 bases and J by 4 bases, with 16 bases between. This CDR3 region has 14 residues.

This clonotype was seen repeatedly, ten times or more. The chain has TRBV12-3 or TRBV12-4 and TRBJ2-1, with a weak D call TRBD2 (6 bases). The CDR3 totals 14 residues. V lost 6 bases and J lost 6, with 15 bases in between. The DNA of the CDR3 is TGTGCCAGCAGCCCTTTGGGACTCGGCAATGAGCAGTTCTTC. It yields the protein CASSPLGLGNEQFF.

This clonotype was recorded at least ten times. The chain couples TRBV5-1 to TRBJ2-5; D remains ambiguous. The germline V gene has CDR1 SGHRS and CDR2 YFSETQ. Trimming pared 0 bases from V and 1 base from J, leaving 4 bases between. The CDR3 consists of 13 residues. Here the CDR3 DNA reads TGCGCCAGCAGCTTGGAAGTCCAAGAGACCCAGTACTTC. Translating it yields CASSLEVQETQYF.

This clonotype has a count of ten or more. The CDR3: CASSEQETQYF. CDR3 in DNA: TGTGCCAGCAGTGAACAAGAGACCCAGTACTTC. The chain has TRBV2 and TRBJ2-5; D is undetermined. The CDR3 has 11 residues. Trimming took 2 bases from V and 2 from J, leaving 0 bases between them. Germline-derived CDR1 and CDR2 are SNHLY and FYNNEI.

The sample holds many counts of this clonotype. This chain joins TRBV20-1 and TRBJ2-7; no reliable D call. The germline V and J ends were trimmed by 5 bases and 4 bases, with 9 bases remaining between them. This CDR3 is built from 11 residues. Germline lookup yields CDR1 DFQATT and CDR2 SNEGSKA (reference sequence). CDR3 sequence: CSAGDTYEQYF. The CDR3 region has the DNA TGCAGTGCTGGGGATACGTACGAGCAGTACTTC.

There are many counts of this clonotype. The CDR3 loop is CASSHGTTADTQYF. In DNA form, the CDR3 reads TGCGCCAGCAGCCATGGGACTACCGCAGATACGCAGTATTTT. V is TRBV5-1 and J is TRBJ2-3; 7 nucleotides match TRBD2. The CDR3 loop spans 14 amino acids. CDR1 and CDR2 (germline): SGHRS, YFSETQ. V gave up 4 bases and J gave up 4 bases; unmatched junction bases: 6.

This clonotype was counted many times. The J gene is TRBJ2-3, the V gene TRBV10-3; D not certain. The V end was cut by 2 bases, the J end by 1 base, with 13 bases between. Per germline, CDR1 ENHRY and CDR2 SYGVKD. The CDR3 loop spans 16 amino acids. The DNA for the CDR3 is TGTGCCATCAGTGAGGGGCGGACCCGAGGCACAGATACGCAGTATTTT. It yields the protein CAISEGRTRGTDTQYF.

This clonotype occurred many times. The DNA for the CDR3 is TGTGCCAGCAGCTCTGTGGCCGGCAGCTCCTACGAGCAGTACTTC. As protein: CASSSVAGSSYEQYF. This sequence joins TRBV7-2 and TRBJ2-7; D gene unclear. V lost 4 bases and J lost 0, with 13 bases in between. The CDR3 spans 15 residues. Germline V CDR1 and CDR2: SGHTA, FQGNSA.

This clonotype has ten or more counts. The chain couples TRBV20-1 to TRBJ1-5; a weak D match, TRBD1 (5 bases). The CDR3 runs 16 residues. Trimming cost V 6 bases and J 3 bases, with 21 bases left between them. Germline assignment: CDR1 DFQATT and CDR2 SNEGSKA (reference sequence). The CDR3 loop is CSAREGRDMNNQPQHF. The CDR3 DNA follows: TGCAGTGCCCGGGAGGGGCGGGATATGAACAATCAGCCCCAGCATTTT.

In this sample, this clonotype turned up many times. The chain combines TRBV12-3 or TRBV12-4 with TRBJ1-1, with D perhaps matching TRBD1 (6 bases). The CDR3 is 16 amino acids. Deletions cut 0 bases from V and 3 bases from J, with 14 bases between. For the CDR3, the DNA is TGTGCCAGCAGTTTAGCGCCAGGGGACGTACACACTGAAGCTTTCTTT. This codes for CASSLAPGDVHTEAFF.

The table lists this clonotype with many counts. The chain links TRBV20-1 to TRBJ2-7; 9 bases map to TRBD2. Germline CDR1 DFQATT, CDR2 SNEGSKA (reference sequence). The CDR3 runs to 12 residues. V shed 7 bases, J shed 7 bases, and the junction held 8 bases outside the gene matches. CDR3 sequence: CSVYSGSEEQYF. The CDR3 DNA reads as TGCAGTGTCTATAGCGGGAGTGAAGAGCAGTACTTC.

This clonotype was observed many times. The chain has TRBV28 and TRBJ2-7; D gene uncertain. Per the germline V gene, CDR1 is MDHEN and CDR2 is SYDVKM. The V gene lost 4 bases and the J gene lost 5 bases, with 15 bases spanning the gap. The CDR3 runs to 14 residues. The CDR3 DNA reads TGTGCCAGCAGTTCCACCCGACATGGGAACGAGCAGTACTTC. It encodes CASSSTRHGNEQYF.

This clonotype was counted many times. The V and J genes are TRBV5-4 and TRBJ1-1; D gene ambiguous. The CDR3 length is 13 residues. Trimming stripped 4 bases from V and 2 bases from J, with 9 bases between. Germline V lookup: CDR1 SGHNT, CDR2 YYREEE (reference sequence). CDR3: CASSPDGNTEAFF. The CDR3 region has the DNA TGTGCCAGCAGCCCAGACGGTAACACTGAAGCTTTCTTT.

This clonotype was seen at least ten times. V gene TRBV7-8 combines with J gene TRBJ2-3; D is undetermined. CDR3 length: 13 residues. CDR1 and CDR2 (germline): SGHVS, FQNEAQ. V was pared by 5 bases and J by 4 bases, with 10 bases between. The CDR3 nucleotides are TGTGCCAGCAGCGCCCTCAGCTCAGATACGCAGTATTTT. Translating gives CASSALSSDTQYF.

This clonotype was picked up many times. The chain joins TRBV12-3 or TRBV12-4 to TRBJ2-1, with TRBD2 matching over 16 bases. V gave up 3 bases and J gave up 7 bases; unmatched junction bases: 6. CDR3 length: 17 residues. The CDR3 spells CASSLTGTSGRGNEQFF. For the CDR3, the DNA is TGTGCCAGCAGTTTGACCGGGACTAGCGGGAGGGGGAATGAGCAGTTCTTC.

This sequence joins TRBV12-3 or TRBV12-4 and TRBJ1-2, with D maybe TRBD1 (6 bases). This CDR3 comprises 14 residues. The ends were cut back, 0 bases at V and 4 bases at J, with 9 bases in the middle. CDR3 protein: CASSLAGGRYGYTF. The CDR3 DNA is TGTGCCAGCAGTTTAGCGGGGGGCCGCTATGGCTACACCTTC.

Ten or more counts support this clonotype. The chain carries TRBV28 and TRBJ2-1; 9 bases line up with TRBD2. Unmatched junction bases numbered 7, after V lost 2 bases and J lost 8 bases. The germline V gene has CDR1 MDHEN and CDR2 SYDVKM. The CDR3 has 15 amino acids. CDR3: CASSLGRERGDEQFF. Here the CDR3 DNA reads TGTGCCAGCAGTTTAGGCCGGGAGCGGGGGGATGAGCAGTTCTTC.

This clonotype was detected a few times. The chain carries TRBV20-1 and TRBJ2-4; 7 bases align to TRBD1. The CDR3 length is 14 residues. V dropped 5 bases and J dropped 5; count of bases not matched to a gene: 9. CDR1 and CDR2 from the germline V gene are DFQATT and SNEGSKA (reference sequence). CDR3 in DNA: TGCAGTGCTTCGGGACAGAGCCACCAAAACATTCAGTACTTC. It yields the protein CSASGQSHQNIQYF.

In the case of this clonotype: A much larger clonotype is one base distant, so this may be a read error. The V gene is TRBV6-1, the J gene TRBJ1-5, with D possibly matching TRBD1 (5 bases). The length of the CDR3 is 15 residues. Germline V gives CDR1 MNHNS, CDR2 SASEGT. The CDR3 region is CASSEVGGYNQPQRF. CDR3 nucleotides: TGTGCCAGCAGTGAAGTGGGGGGTTACAATCAGCCCCAGCGTTTT.